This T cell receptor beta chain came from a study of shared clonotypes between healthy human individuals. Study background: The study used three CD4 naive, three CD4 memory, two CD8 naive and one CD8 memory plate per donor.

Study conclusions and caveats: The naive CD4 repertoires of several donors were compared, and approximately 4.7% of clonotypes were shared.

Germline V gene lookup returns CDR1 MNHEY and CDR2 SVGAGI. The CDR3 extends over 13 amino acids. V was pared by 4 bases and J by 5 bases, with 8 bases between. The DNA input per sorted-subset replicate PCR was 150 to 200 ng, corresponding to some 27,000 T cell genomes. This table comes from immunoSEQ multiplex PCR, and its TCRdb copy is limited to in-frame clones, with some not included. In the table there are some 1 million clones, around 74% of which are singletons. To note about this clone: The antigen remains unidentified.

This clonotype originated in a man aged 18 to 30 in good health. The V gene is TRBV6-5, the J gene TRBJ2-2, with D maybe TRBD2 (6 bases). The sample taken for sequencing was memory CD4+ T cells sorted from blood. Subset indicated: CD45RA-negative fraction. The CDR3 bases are TGTGCCAGCAGTTTCCGGGGGACCGGGGAGCTGTTTTTT. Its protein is CASSFRGTGELFF.